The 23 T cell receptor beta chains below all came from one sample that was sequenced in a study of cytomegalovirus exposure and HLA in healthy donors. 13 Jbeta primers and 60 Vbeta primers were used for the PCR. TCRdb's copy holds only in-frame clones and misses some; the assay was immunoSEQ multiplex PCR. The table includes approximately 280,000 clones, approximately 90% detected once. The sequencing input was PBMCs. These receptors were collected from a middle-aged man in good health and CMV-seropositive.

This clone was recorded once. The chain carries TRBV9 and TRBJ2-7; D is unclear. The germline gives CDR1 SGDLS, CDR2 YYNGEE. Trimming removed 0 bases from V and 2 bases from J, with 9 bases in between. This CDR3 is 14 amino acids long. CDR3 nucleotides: TGTGCCAGCAGCGTAGCACCAGTTACCTACGAGCAGTACTTC. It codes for CASSVAPVTYEQYF. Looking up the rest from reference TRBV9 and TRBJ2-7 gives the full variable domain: DSGVTQTPKHLITATGQRVTLRCSPRSGDLSVYWYQQSLDQGLQFLIQYYNGEERAKGNILERFSAQQFPDLHSELNLSSLELGDSALYFCASSVAPVTYEQYFGPGTRLTVT.

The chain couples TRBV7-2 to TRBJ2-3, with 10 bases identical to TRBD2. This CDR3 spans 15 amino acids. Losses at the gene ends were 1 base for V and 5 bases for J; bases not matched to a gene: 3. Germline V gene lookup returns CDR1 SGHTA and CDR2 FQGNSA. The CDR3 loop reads CASSLVLAGEDTQYF. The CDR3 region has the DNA TGTGCCAGCAGCTTAGTCCTAGCGGGAGAAGATACGCAGTATTTT.

CDR3 region: CASSPVSGSPNEQFF. The CDR3 nucleotides read TGCGCCAGCAGCCCAGTTAGCGGGAGTCCCAATGAGCAGTTCTTC. The chain combines TRBV5-1 with TRBJ2-1; TRBD2 agrees at 9 bases. CDR1 and CDR2 from the germline V gene are SGHRS and YFSETQ. V was clipped by 4 bases and J by 6 bases; unmatched bases: 8. There are 15 residues in the CDR3.

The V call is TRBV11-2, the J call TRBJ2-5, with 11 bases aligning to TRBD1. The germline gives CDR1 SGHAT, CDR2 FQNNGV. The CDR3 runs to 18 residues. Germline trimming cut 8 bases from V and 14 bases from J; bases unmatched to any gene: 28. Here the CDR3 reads CASWGGRTGGLKQESIYF. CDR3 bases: TGTGCCAGCTGGGGGGGGCGGACAGGGGGCTTGAAACAAGAGAGCATCTACTTC. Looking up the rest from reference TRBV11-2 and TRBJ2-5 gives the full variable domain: EAGVAQSPRYKIIEKRQSVAFWCNPISGHATLYWYQQILGQGPKLLIQFQNNGVVDDSQLPKDRFSAERLKGVDSTLKIQPAKLEDSAVYLCASWGGRTGGLKQESIYFGPGTRLLVL.

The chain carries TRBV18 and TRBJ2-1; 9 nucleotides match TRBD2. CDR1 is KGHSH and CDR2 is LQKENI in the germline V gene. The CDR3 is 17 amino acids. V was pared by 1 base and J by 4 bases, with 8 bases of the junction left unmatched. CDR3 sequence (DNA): TGTGCCAGCTCACCACTTGGTAGCGGGAGTCCGTACAATGAGCAGTTCTTC. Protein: CASSPLGSGSPYNEQFF.

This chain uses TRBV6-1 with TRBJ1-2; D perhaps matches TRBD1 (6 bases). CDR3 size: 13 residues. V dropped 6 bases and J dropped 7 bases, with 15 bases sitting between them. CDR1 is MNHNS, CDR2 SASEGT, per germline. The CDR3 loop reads CASRVDRKLGYTF. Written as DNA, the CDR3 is TGTGCCAGCAGGGTAGACAGGAAACTTGGCTACACCTTC.

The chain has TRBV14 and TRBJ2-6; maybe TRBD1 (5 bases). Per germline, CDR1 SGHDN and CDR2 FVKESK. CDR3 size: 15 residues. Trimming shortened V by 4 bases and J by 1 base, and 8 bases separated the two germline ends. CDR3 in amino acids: CASSPRVSGANVLTF. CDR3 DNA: TGTGCCAGCAGCCCCAGGGTTTCTGGGGCCAACGTCCTGACTTTC. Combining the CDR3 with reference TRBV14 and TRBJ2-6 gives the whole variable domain EAGVTQFPSHSVIEKGQTVTLRCDPISGHDNLYWYRRVMGKEIKFLLHFVKESKQDESGMPNNRFLAERTGGTYSTLKVQPAELEDSGVYFCASSPRVSGANVLTFGAGSRLTVL.

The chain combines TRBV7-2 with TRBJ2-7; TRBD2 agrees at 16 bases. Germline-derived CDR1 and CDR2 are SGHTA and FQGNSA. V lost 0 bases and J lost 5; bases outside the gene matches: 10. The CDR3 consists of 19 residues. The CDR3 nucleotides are TGTGCCAGCAGCTTAGCTGGGACTAGCGGGAGGGCCCTCGGGGACGAGCAGTACTTC. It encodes CASSLAGTSGRALGDEQYF.

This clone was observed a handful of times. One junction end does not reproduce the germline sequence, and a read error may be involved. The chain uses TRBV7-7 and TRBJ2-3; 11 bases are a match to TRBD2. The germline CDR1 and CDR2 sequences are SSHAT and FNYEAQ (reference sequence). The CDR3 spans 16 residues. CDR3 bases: TGTGCTAGCAGCTTGGGGACTAGCGGATACACAGATACGCAGTATTTT. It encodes CASSLGTSGYTDTQYF.

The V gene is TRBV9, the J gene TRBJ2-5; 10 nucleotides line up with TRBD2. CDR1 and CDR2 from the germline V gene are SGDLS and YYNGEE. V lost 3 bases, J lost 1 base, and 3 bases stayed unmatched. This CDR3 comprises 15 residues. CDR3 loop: CASSGSGRPQETQYF. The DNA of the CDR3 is TGTGCCAGCAGCGGTAGCGGGAGGCCCCAAGAGACCCAGTACTTC. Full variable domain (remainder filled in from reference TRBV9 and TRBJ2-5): DSGVTQTPKHLITATGQRVTLRCSPRSGDLSVYWYQQSLDQGLQFLIQYYNGEERAKGNILERFSAQQFPDLHSELNLSSLELGDSALYFCASSGSGRPQETQYFGPGTRLLVL.

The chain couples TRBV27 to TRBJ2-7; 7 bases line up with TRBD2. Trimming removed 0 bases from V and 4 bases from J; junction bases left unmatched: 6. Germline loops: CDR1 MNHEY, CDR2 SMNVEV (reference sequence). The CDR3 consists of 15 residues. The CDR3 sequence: CASSLSGGWNYEQYF. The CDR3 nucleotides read TGTGCCAGCAGTTTATCGGGAGGGTGGAATTACGAGCAGTACTTC.

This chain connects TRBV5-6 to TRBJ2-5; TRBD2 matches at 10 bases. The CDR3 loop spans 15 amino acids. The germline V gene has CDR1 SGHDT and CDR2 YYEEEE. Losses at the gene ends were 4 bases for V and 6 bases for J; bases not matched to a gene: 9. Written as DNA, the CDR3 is TGTGCCAGCAGCCAAGCCGGGACTAGCGCGAAGACCCAGTACTTC. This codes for CASSQAGTSAKTQYF.

CDR3 amino acids: CSVERLTANTGELFF. As DNA, the CDR3 is TGCAGCGTTGAAAGGCTGACAGCGAACACCGGGGAGCTGTTTTTT. The J gene is TRBJ2-2, the V gene TRBV29-1; maybe TRBD1 (5 bases). Germline lookup yields CDR1 SQVTM and CDR2 ANQGSEA. V lost 2 bases and J 0 bases, leaving 10 bases between the germline ends. The CDR3 runs 15 residues.

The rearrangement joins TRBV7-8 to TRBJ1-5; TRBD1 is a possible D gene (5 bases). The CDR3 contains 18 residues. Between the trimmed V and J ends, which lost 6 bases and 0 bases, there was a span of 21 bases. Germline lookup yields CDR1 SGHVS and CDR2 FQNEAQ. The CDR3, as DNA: TGTGCCAGCAGACCTGACAGATTTCCCTTTTATAGCAATCAGCCCCAGCATTTT. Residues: CASRPDRFPFYSNQPQHF.

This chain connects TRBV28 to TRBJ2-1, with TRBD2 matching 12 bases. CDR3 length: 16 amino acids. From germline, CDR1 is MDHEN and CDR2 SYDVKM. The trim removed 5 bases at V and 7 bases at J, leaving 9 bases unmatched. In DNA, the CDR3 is TGTGCCAGCAGTAGACTAGCGGGAGACGGGGCGAATGAGCAGTTCTTC. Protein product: CASSRLAGDGANEQFF. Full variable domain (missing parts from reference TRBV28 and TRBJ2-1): DVKVTQSSRYLVKRTGEKVFLECVQDMDHENMFWYRQDPGLGLRLIYFSYDVKMKEKGDIPEGYSVSREKKERFSLILESASTNQTSMYLCASSRLAGDGANEQFFGPGTRLTVL.

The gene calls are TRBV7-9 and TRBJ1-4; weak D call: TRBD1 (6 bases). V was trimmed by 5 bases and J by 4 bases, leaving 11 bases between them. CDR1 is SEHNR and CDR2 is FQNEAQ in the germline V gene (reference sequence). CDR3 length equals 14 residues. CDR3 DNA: TGTGCCAGCAGCCAGGACAGTTATAATGAAAAACTGTTTTTT. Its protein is CASSQDSYNEKLFF. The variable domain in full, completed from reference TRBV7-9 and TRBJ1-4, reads DTGVSQNPRHKITKRGQNVTFRCDPISEHNRLYWYRQTLGQGPEFLTYFQNEAQLEKSRLLSDRFSAERPKGSFSTLEIQRTEQGDSAMYLCASSQDSYNEKLFFGSGTQLSVL.

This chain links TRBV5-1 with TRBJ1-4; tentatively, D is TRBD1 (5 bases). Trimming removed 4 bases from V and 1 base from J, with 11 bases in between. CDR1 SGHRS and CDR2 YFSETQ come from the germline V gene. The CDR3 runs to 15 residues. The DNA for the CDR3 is TGCGCCAGCAGCCCAGGGCGGGGAACTAATGAAAAACTGTTTTTT. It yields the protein CASSPGRGTNEKLFF.

Here the CDR3 reads CASSQNPSGEQYF. Here the CDR3 DNA reads TGCGCCAGCAGCCAGAACCCGTCGGGGGAGCAGTACTTC. V and J are TRBV4-3 and TRBJ2-5, with D tentatively TRBD2 (6 bases). The V end was cut by 3 bases, the J end by 11 bases, with 16 bases between. The CDR3 totals 13 residues. Per germline, CDR1 LGHNA and CDR2 YSLEER.

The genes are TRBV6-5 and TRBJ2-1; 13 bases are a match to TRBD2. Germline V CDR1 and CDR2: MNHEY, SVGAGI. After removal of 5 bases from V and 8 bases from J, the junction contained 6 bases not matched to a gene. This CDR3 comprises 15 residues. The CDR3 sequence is CASSPTSGRTYEQFF. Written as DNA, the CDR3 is TGTGCCAGCAGTCCGACTAGCGGGAGGACCTATGAGCAGTTCTTC.

The CDR3 DNA reads as TGTGCCAGCAGTTTAATAGTTGGTGGCTACACCTTC. It specifies CASSLIVGGYTF. The V call is TRBV28, the J call TRBJ1-2; D not certain. From germline, CDR1 is MDHEN and CDR2 SYDVKM. The CDR3 contains 12 residues. The V gene lost 2 bases and the J gene lost 7 bases, with 8 bases spanning the gap.

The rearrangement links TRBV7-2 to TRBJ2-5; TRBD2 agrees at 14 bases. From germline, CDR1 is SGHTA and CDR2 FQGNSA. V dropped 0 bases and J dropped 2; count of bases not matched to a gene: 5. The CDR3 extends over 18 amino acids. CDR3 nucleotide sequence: TGTGCCAGCAGCTTAGCTGGGACTAGCGGGAGAGGGCAAGAGACCCAGTACTTC. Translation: CASSLAGTSGRGQETQYF.

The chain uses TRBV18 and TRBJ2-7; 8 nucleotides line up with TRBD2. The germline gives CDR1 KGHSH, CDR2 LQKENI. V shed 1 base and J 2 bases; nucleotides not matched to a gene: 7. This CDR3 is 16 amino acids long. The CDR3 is CASSPLGGRPAYEQYF. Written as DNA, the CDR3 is TGTGCCAGCTCACCACTTGGCGGGAGGCCCGCCTACGAGCAGTACTTC. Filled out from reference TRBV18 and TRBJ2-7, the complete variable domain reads NAGVMQNPRHLVRRRGQEARLRCSPMKGHSHVYWYRQLPEEGLKFMVYLQKENIIDESGMPKERFSAEFPKEGPSILRIQQVVRGDSAAYFCASSPLGGRPAYEQYFGPGTRLTVT.

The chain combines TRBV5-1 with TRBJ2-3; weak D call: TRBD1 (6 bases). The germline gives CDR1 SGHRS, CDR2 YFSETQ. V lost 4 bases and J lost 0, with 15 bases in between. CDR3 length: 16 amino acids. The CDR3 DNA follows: TGCGCCAGCAGCGACCCGGGACAACTAAGCACAGATACGCAGTATTTT. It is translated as CASSDPGQLSTDTQYF.